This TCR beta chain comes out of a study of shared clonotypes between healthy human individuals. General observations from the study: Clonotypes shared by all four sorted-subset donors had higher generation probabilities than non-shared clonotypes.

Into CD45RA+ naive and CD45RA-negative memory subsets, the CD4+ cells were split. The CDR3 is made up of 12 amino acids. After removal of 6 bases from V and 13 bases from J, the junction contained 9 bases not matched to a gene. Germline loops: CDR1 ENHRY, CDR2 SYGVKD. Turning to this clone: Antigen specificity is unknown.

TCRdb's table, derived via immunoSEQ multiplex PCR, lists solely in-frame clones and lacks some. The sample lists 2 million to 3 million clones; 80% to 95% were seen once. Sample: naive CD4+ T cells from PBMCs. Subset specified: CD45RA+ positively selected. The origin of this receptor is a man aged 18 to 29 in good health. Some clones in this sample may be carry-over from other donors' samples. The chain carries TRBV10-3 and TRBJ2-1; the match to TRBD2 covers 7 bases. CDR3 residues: CAISENAAGQFF. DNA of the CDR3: TGTGCCATCAGCGAGAATGCAGCGGGACAGTTCTTC.